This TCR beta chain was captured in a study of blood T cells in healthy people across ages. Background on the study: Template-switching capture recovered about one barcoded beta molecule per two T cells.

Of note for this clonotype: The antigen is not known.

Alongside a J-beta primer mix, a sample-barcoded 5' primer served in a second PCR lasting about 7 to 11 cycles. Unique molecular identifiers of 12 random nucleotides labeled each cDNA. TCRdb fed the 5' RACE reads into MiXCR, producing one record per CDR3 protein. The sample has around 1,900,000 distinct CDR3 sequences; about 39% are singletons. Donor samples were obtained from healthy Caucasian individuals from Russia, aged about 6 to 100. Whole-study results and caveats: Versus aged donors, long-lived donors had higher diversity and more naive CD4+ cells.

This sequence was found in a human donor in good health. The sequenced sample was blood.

CDR3 residues: CASSHPVEGATSTDTQYF. The CDR3, as DNA: TGTGCCAGCAGCCACCCTGTGGAGGGGGCCACCTCCACAGATACGCAGTATTTT. The V call is TRBV7-3, the J call TRBJ2-3, with a weak D call TRBD1 (7 bases). CDR1 and CDR2 (germline): SGHTA, FQGTGA. The CDR3 covers 18 residues. The ends were cut back, 5 bases at V and 2 bases at J, with 23 bases in the middle.